One sample yielded the 15 T cell receptor beta chains listed below, sequenced in a study of blood T cell repertoires in COVID-19. Sequencing was performed with immunoSEQ multiplex PCR; in TCRdb, only in-frame clones are kept and a portion is missing. The sample lists 120,000 to 150,000 clones, about 80% seen once, with roughly 3.9% in the top ten. The sequenced sample consisted of PBMCs or T cells enriched from blood (not recorded which). The receptors derive from a man aged 50-59 years in a cohort exposed to, infected with or recovered from COVID-19 (not recorded which).

CDR3 region: CASPRSDTEAFF. The CDR3, as DNA: TGTGCCAGCCCCAGAAGTGACACTGAAGCTTTCTTT. The chain recombines TRBV2 with TRBJ1-1; the D is unclear. V lost 8 bases and J lost 3, with 10 bases in between. This CDR3 is built from 12 residues. Germline V lookup: CDR1 SNHLY, CDR2 FYNNEI.

This clone turned up a few times. The rearrangement joins TRBV5-6 to TRBJ1-4; 7 positions agree with TRBD1. Looked up from germline, CDR1 is SGHDT and CDR2 is YYEEEE. The CDR3 spans 16 residues. Trimming took 2 bases from V and 11 from J; bases not matched to a gene: 15. In nucleotides, the CDR3 is TGTGCCAGCAGCTTCACAGGGGAAACCTTCGCAAAGAAACTGTTTTTT. Translating gives CASSFTGETFAKKLFF.

In its sample, this clone was seen once. The chain is built from TRBV15 and TRBJ1-4; D is unclear. Deletions cut 2 bases from V and 6 bases from J, with 22 bases between. This CDR3 is built from 18 residues. Germline V CDR1 and CDR2: LNHNV, YYDKDF (reference sequence). The CDR3 DNA reads TGTGCCACCAGCAGACCGACCGACCCTAGCCTCCTTTATGAAAAACTGTTTTTT. It codes for CATSRPTDPSLLYEKLFF.

This chain uses TRBV20-1 with TRBJ1-2; D ambiguous. Trimming pared 6 bases from V and 4 bases from J, leaving 6 bases between. The CDR3 spans 10 residues. Germline V gene sequence: CDR1 DFQATT, CDR2 SNEGSKA (reference sequence). Here the CDR3 reads CSARSYGYTF. The CDR3 DNA is TGCAGTGCCCGCAGCTATGGCTACACCTTC.

At least ten counts were recorded for this clone. The rearrangement joins TRBV7-2 to TRBJ2-7; TRBD2 agrees at 11 bases. The length of the CDR3 is 17 residues. The V segment lost 2 bases and the J segment 2 bases; nucleotides outside the gene matches: 8. Germline CDR1 SGHTA, CDR2 FQGNSA. CDR3 in amino acids: CASSLLAGGLSPYEQYF. The CDR3, as DNA: TGTGCCAGCAGCTTACTAGCGGGAGGTCTTTCCCCCTACGAGCAGTACTTC.

CDR3 nucleotide sequence: TGTGCCAGCGGTTTAGGGGGAGGCCTCCACAATGAGCAGTTCTTC. This translates into CASGLGGGLHNEQFF. This chain joins TRBV7-2 and TRBJ2-1; D may match TRBD1 or TRBD2 (6 bases each). Germline V gene data show CDR1 as SGHTA and CDR2 as FQGNSA. The CDR3 contains 15 residues. The V end was cut by 8 bases, the J end by 5 bases, with 19 bases between.

This clone came up a few times. The J gene is TRBJ1-1, the V gene TRBV3-1 (or the pseudogene TRBV3-2); unclear D gene. The germline V gene encodes CDR1 LGHDT and CDR2 YNNKEL (reference sequence). The CDR3 runs to 18 residues. Trimming took 1 base from V and 1 from J, leaving 19 bases between them. The CDR3 region has the DNA TGTGCCAGCAGCCAAGTTCTTCTAGGTGGGAGGAGGAACACTGAAGCTTTCTTT. This encodes CASSQVLLGGRRNTEAFF.

The gene calls are TRBV19 and TRBJ1-2; 7 bases line up with TRBD1. Per germline, CDR1 LNHDA and CDR2 SQIVND (reference sequence). V gave up 6 bases and J gave up 1 base; unmatched junction bases: 5. This CDR3 spans 14 amino acids. The CDR3 DNA reads TGTGCCAGTAGGGGACAGAGGATTAACTATGGCTACACCTTC. It translates to CASRGQRINYGYTF.

This clone was counted only a few times. The CDR3 region is CASSLGPLGSGYTDTQYF. The CDR3 DNA is TGTGCCAGCAGCTTAGGCCCGCTGGGTAGCGGCTACACAGATACGCAGTATTTT. The chain uses TRBV7-2 and TRBJ2-3, with D possibly being TRBD2 (6 bases). The CDR3 consists of 18 residues. Germline V gene data show CDR1 as SGHTA and CDR2 as FQGNSA. Trimming cost V 1 base and J 2 bases, with 19 bases left between them.

The chain carries TRBV11-2 and TRBJ1-2; D is perhaps TRBD1 (6 bases). V gave up 1 base and J gave up 7 bases, with 13 bases separating them. From germline, CDR1 is SGHAT and CDR2 FQNNGV. This CDR3 is 14 amino acids long. The CDR3 protein is CASSLGQGQPGYTF. CDR3 nucleotides: TGTGCCAGCAGCTTAGGCCAGGGGCAGCCTGGCTACACCTTC.

The chain carries TRBV20-1 and TRBJ2-2, with 12 bases that match TRBD2. J lost 4 bases, V lost 3 bases, and 6 bases had no gene match. There are 16 residues in the CDR3. Germline V lookup: CDR1 DFQATT, CDR2 SNEGSKA (reference sequence). The CDR3 nucleotides are TGCAGTGCTAGTAGCCCTAGCGGGGGGGCCACCGGGGAGCTGTTTTTT. Protein product: CSASSPSGGATGELFF.

This rearrangement joins TRBV6-2 or TRBV6-3 to TRBJ2-1; 8 bases fit TRBD2. The V gene end was trimmed by 3 bases and the J gene end by 8 bases; junction bases not matched to a gene: 9. CDR3 length: 15 residues. Germline lookup yields CDR1 MNHEY and CDR2 SVGEGT. The DNA of the CDR3 is TGTGCCAGCAGTTATGGGACTAGTGGTGGGGATGAGCAGTTCTTC. Translating it yields CASSYGTSGGDEQFF.

The rearrangement links TRBV10-3 to TRBJ2-6; TRBD2 is a possible D gene (7 bases). The germline V gene encodes CDR1 ENHRY and CDR2 SYGVKD. This CDR3 spans 15 amino acids. The germline V and J ends were trimmed by 6 bases and 0 bases, with 9 bases remaining between them. The CDR3, as DNA: TGTGCCATCAGGGGGGGGGCCTCTGGGGCCAACGTCCTGACTTTC. Residues: CAIRGGASGANVLTF.

This chain connects TRBV5-1 to TRBJ2-3; D is undetermined. The CDR3 loop spans 13 amino acids. The germline V and J ends were trimmed by 4 bases and 6 bases, with 12 bases remaining between them. CDR1 is SGHRS, CDR2 YFSETQ, per germline. CDR3 amino acids: CASSHGGADTQYF. For the CDR3, the DNA is TGCGCCAGCAGCCACGGCGGTGCTGATACGCAGTATTTT.

J is TRBJ1-5 and V is TRBV24-1; tentative D call: TRBD1 (5 bases). The germline CDR1 and CDR2 sequences are KGHDR and SFDVKD. This CDR3 comprises 14 residues. The ends were cut back, 4 bases at V and 7 bases at J, with 13 bases in the middle. The CDR3 sequence is CATSETAPWQPQHF. CDR3 coding DNA: TGTGCCACCAGTGAGACAGCCCCCTGGCAGCCCCAGCATTTT.